The sequence of this TCR beta chain was determined in a study of Ad26.COV2.S vaccination and SARS-CoV-2 variants (dated by TCRdb to 2020 to 2023). General notes on the study: Donors in the vaccine arm were drawn from COV1001, a phase I-IIa trial of Ad26.COV2.S in healthy adults that was multicentre, randomized, double-blind and placebo-controlled. The TCR-sequenced set comprised around 30 samples: some 20 Ad26.COV2.S vaccine recipients, 5 placebo recipients and 8 SARS-CoV-2 convalescent individuals. Trial participants were randomized into five groups of five: low-dose or high-dose Ad26.COV2.S given once or twice, or placebo on both occasions. Throughout the experiments and outcome assessment, investigators stayed blinded to trial group allocation. TCRbeta repertoire sequencing served as the tool for gauging how specific and how broad the SARS-CoV-2-reactive T cell receptors were following Ad26.COV2.S vaccination. Ad26.COV2.S was given intramuscularly at 5x10^10 or 1x10^11 viral particles, as a single shot or as two shots 56 days apart. Overall study outcomes, separate from this receptor: The study lacked the statistical power to compare responses across vaccine doses or regimens. Compared with placebo recipients, Ad26.COV2.S recipients showed higher spike-specific TCR breadth (P = 0.0014). After vaccination, spike-specific CD8+ and CD4+ T cell responses were reported to show substantial breadth. Comparable non-spike TCR breadth was observed between vaccine and placebo recipients, consistent with only spike being contained in the vaccine. The authors noted that total T cell responses may have been underestimated by the TCR breadth and depth analyses.

The sample's treatment or condition label is to be understood as: approximately 18 received Ad26.COV2.S at low or high dose, single or two shots; about 5 received placebo; per-sample allocation not given. Repertoires of vaccine and placebo recipients were sequenced from samples taken on day 63 after the first injection. Cohort 1b enrolled around 24 adults aged 18-55 years at a single site in Boston, USA, between 29 July and 7 August 2020. As a vaccine, Ad26.COV2.S was a replication-incompetent adenovirus type 26 vector that expressed a prefusion-stabilized SARS-CoV-2 spike protein derived from the original Wuhan strain. Comment on this clone: Its antigen has not been determined. No much larger clone is present one base from it, and per-base qualities are unavailable.

CDR1 and CDR2, looked up from the germline V gene, are SGHDT and YYEEEE. V loses 0 bases of germline sequence and J loses 0 bases, and the interval between the two ends is 20 bases. The CDR3, cysteine through phenylalanine, is 19 amino acids long. CDR3 DNA is the only sequence kept; it has 57 bases, read in frame from the first base. The immunoSEQ Assay was used to sequence TCRbeta CDR3 regions. After extraction, genomic DNA underwent amplification by bias-controlled multiplex PCR, followed by high-throughput sequencing. As for the authors' bioinformatics: To quantify the absolute abundance of every unique TCRbeta CDR3 region, sequences were collapsed and filtered. T cell fraction was estimated by normalizing TCRbeta template counts to usable DNA, with usable DNA measured through amplification of reference genes found in all nucleated cells. Repertoire TCRs were annotated as SARS-CoV-2-specific by exact matching of V gene, CDR3 amino acid sequence and J gene to a known reactive TCR set. The reference SARS-CoV-2 TCR set was obtained from MIRA and was filtered for enrichment in COVID-19-positive ImmuneCODE repertoires, whereby public or cross-reactive TCRs were removed. Using the MIRA antigens, annotated TCRs were further analysed by specific ORF or by position within an ORF. Depth was the summed frequency of annotated unique rearrangements, while breadth was defined as annotated unique rearrangements over total unique productive rearrangements. Group comparisons of TCR breadth used two-sided Wilcoxon rank-sum tests. In TCRdb, the immuneACCESS table is reduced to in-frame sequences with V and J assigned. These tables do not hold every clone; where another copy was compared, an unresolved V gene accounts for under half, and the others remain unexplained. V, J and clone size derive from that table, while D and trimming were established from the DNA sequence. Within this sample are about 320,000 clones, with around four fifths of them counted one time only. The top ten constitute about 2.1% of the sample.

The chain was built from TRBV5-6 and TRBJ2-3, with TRBD2 as a weak D call on 6 bases. Sample: peripheral blood, taken in a trial of Ad26.COV2.S vaccine versus placebo. This clonotype was obtained from a person between 18 and 59 years old who received the Ad26.COV2.S COVID-19 vaccine or a placebo. The sequenced DNA: TGTGCCAGCAGCTTGGTCCTACTGGGGGTAGCGGAGAGCACAGATACGCAGTATTTT. This encodes CASSLVLLGVAESTDTQYF. Full variable domain (CDR3 extended with the reference TRBV5-6 and TRBJ2-3 proteins): DAGVTQSPTHLIKTRGQQVTLRCSPKSGHDTVSWYQQALGQGPQFIFQYYEEEERQRGNFPDRFSGHQFPNYSSELNVNALLLGDSALYLCASSLVLLGVAESTDTQYFGPGTRLTVL.